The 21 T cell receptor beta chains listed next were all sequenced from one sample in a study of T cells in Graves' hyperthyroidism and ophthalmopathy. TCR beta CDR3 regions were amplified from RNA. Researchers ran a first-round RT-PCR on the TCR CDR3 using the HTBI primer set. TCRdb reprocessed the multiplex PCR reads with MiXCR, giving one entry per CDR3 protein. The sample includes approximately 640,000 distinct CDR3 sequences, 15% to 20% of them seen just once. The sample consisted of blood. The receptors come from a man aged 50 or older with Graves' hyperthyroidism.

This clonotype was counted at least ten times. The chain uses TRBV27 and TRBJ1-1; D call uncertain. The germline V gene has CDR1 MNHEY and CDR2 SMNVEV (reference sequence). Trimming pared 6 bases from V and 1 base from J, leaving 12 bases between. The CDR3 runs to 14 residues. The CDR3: CASSWTDGNTEAFF. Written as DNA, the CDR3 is TGTGCCAGCAGCTGGACCGACGGGAACACTGAAGCTTTCTTT.

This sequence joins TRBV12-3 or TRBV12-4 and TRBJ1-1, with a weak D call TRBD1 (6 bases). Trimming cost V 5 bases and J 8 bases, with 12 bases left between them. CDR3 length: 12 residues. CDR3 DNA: TGTGCCAGCAGTGCAGGGGTCCGGGAAGCTTTCTTT. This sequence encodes CASSAGVREAFF.

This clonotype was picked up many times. The CDR3 DNA sequence: TGTGCCAGAGAGTTCGTAGGAGGCCACAATGAGCAGTTCTTC. Protein product: CAREFVGGHNEQFF. The chain employs TRBV19 and TRBJ2-1; weak D call: TRBD2 (5 bases). There are 14 residues in the CDR3. Germline assignment: CDR1 LNHDA and CDR2 SQIVND (reference sequence). Trimming removed 9 bases from V and 5 bases from J, with 17 bases in between.

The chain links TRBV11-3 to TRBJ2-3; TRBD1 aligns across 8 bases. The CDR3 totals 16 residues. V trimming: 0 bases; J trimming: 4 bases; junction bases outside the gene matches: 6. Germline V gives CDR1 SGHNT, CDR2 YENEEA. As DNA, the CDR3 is TGTGCCAGCAGCTTAGAAGGCAGGGGGCGCCCAGATACGCAGTATTTT. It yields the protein CASSLEGRGRPDTQYF.

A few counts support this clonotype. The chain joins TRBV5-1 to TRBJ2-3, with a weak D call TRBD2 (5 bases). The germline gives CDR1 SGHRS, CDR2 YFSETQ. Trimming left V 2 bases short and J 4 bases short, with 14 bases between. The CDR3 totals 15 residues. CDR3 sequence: CASSFSGRLSDTQYF. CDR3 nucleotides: TGCGCCAGCAGCTTTTCGGGAAGGCTATCAGATACGCAGTATTTT.

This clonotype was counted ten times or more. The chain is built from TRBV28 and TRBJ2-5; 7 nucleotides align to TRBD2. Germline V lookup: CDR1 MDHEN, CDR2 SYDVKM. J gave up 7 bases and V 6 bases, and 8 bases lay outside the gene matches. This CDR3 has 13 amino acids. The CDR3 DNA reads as TGTGCCAGCAGACCACTAGCGAGGGGGACCCAGTACTTC. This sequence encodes CASRPLARGTQYF. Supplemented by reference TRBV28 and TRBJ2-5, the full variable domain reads DVKVTQSSRYLVKRTGEKVFLECVQDMDHENMFWYRQDPGLGLRLIYFSYDVKMKEKGDIPEGYSVSREKKERFSLILESASTNQTSMYLCASRPLARGTQYFGPGTRLLVL.

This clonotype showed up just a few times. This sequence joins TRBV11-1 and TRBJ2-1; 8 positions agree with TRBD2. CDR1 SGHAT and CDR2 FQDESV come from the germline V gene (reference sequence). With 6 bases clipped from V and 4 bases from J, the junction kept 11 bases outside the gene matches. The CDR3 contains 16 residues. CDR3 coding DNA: TGTGCCAGCAGTTACATAGCGGGACTGGGATACAATGAGCAGTTCTTC. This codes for CASSYIAGLGYNEQFF.

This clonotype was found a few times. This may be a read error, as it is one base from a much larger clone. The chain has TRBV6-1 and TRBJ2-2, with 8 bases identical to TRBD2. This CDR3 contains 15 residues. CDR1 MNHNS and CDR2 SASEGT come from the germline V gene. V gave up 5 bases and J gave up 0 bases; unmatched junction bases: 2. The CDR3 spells CASSRSGANTGELFF. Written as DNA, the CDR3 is TGTGCCAGCAGTCGTAGCGGGGCGAACACCGGGGAGCTGTTTTTT.

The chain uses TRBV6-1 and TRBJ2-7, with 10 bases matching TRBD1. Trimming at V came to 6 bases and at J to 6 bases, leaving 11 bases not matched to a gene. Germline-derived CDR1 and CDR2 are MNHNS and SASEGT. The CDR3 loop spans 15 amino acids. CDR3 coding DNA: TGTGCCAGCAGCCCCCGACAGGGGGCTTTTGGCGAGCAGTACTTC. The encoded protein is CASSPRQGAFGEQYF.

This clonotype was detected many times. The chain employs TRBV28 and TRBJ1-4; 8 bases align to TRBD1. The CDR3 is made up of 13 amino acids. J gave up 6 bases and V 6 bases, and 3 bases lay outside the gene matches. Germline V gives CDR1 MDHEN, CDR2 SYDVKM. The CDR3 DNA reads TGTGCCAGCAGCTCGGGACAGGATGAAAAACTGTTTTTT. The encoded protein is CASSSGQDEKLFF.

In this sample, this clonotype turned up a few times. Here the CDR3 DNA reads TGCGCCAGCAGCTTGGTATCTAGCGGGAATGTCGAGCAGTACTTC. Its translation: CASSLVSSGNVEQYF. This chain joins TRBV5-1 and TRBJ2-7, with 9 bases matching TRBD2. The V and J ends lost 0 bases and 6 bases, in that order; junction bases with no gene match: 7. CDR3 size: 15 residues. The germline V gene encodes CDR1 SGHRS and CDR2 YFSETQ. The whole variable domain, remainder taken from reference TRBV5-1 and TRBJ2-7, is KAGVTQTPRYLIKTRGQQVTLSCSPISGHRSVSWYQQTPGQGLQFLFEYFSETQRNKGNFPGRFSGRQFSNSRSEMNVSTLELGDSALYLCASSLVSSGNVEQYFGPGTRLTVT.

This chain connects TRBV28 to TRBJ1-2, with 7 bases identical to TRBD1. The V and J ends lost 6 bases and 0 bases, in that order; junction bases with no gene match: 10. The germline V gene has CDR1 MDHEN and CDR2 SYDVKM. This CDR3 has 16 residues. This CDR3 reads CASSRGQRLTNYGYTF. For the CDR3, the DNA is TGTGCCAGCAGCAGGGGACAGCGGTTAACTAACTATGGCTACACCTTC.

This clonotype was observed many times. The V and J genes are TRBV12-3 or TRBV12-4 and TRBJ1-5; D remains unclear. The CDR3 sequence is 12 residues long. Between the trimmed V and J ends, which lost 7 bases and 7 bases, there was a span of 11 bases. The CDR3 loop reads CASTKPQQPQHF. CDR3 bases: TGTGCCAGCACCAAACCTCAACAGCCCCAGCATTTT.

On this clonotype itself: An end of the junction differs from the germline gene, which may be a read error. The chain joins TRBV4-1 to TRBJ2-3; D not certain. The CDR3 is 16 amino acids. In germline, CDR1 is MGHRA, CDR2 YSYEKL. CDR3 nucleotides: TGCGCCAGCACCCAAGACTGGGCAGGACGCCTAGATACGCAGTATTTT. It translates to CASTQDWAGRLDTQYF.

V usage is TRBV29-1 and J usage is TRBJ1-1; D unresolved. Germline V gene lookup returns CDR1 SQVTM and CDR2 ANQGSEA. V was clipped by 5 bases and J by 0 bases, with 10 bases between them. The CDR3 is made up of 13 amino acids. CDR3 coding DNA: TGCAGCGTTCCCCGGACGGTGAACACTGAAGCTTTCTTT. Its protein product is CSVPRTVNTEAFF.

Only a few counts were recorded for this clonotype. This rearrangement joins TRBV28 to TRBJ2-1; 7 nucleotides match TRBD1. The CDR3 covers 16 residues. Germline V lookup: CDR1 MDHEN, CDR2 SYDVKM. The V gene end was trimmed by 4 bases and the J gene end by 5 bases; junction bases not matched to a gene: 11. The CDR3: CASSSPSTGLNNEQFF. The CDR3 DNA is TGTGCCAGCAGTTCCCCTTCGACAGGGCTAAACAATGAGCAGTTCTTC.

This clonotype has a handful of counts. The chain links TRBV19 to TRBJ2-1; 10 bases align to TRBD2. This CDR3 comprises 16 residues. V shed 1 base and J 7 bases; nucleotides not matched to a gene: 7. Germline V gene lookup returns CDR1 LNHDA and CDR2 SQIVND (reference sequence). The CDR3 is CASSIGTSGYLNEQFF. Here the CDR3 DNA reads TGTGCCAGTAGTATAGGGACTAGCGGATATTTAAATGAGCAGTTCTTC.

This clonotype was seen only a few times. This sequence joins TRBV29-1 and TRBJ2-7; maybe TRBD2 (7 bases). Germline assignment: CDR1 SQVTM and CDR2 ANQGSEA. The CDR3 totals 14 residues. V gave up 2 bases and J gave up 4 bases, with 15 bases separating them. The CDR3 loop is CSVEIGGLGYEQYF. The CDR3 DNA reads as TGCAGCGTTGAAATCGGGGGGCTGGGGTACGAGCAGTACTTC.

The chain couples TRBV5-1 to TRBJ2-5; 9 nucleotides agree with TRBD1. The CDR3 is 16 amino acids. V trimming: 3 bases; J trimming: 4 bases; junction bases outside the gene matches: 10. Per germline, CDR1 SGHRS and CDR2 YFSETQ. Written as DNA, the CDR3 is TGCGCCAGCAGCTCTTTATCCGGACAGGGGACAGAGACCCAGTACTTC. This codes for CASSSLSGQGTETQYF. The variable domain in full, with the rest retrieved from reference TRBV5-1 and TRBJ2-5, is KAGVTQTPRYLIKTRGQQVTLSCSPISGHRSVSWYQQTPGQGLQFLFEYFSETQRNKGNFPGRFSGRQFSNSRSEMNVSTLELGDSALYLCASSSLSGQGTETQYFGPGTRLLVL.

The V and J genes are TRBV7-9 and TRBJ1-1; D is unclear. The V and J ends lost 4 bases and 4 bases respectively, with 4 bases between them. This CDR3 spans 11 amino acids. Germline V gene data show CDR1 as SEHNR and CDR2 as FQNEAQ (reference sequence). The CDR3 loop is CASSYTTEAFF. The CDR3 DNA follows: TGTGCCAGCAGCTATACCACTGAAGCTTTCTTT.

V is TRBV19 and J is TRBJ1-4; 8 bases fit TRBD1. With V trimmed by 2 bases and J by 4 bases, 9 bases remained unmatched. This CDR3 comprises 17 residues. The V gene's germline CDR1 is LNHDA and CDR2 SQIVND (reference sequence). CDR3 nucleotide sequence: TGTGCCAGTAGTATATTTGCGACCGGACAGGGTAATGAAAAACTGTTTTTT. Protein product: CASSIFATGQGNEKLFF.